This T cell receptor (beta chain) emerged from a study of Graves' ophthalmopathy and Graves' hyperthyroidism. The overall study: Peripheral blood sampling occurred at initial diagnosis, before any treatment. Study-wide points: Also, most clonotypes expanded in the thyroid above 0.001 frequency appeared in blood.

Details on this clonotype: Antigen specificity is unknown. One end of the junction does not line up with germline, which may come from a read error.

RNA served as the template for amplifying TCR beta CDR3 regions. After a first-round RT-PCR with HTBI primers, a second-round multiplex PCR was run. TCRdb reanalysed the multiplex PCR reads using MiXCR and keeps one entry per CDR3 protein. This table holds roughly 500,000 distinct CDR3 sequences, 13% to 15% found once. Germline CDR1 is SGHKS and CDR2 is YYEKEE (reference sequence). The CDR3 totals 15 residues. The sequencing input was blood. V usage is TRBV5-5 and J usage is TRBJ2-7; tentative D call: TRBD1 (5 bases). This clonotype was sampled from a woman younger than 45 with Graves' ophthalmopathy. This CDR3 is CANSLGGATTYEQYF. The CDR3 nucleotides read TGTGCCAACAGCTTGGGTGGGGCCACGACCTACGAGCAGTACTTC.